This T cell receptor (beta chain) was obtained from a study of follicular helper T cells after annual influenza vaccination. This CDR3 contains 14 residues. From germline, CDR1 is SGHTA and CDR2 FQGTGA. The V gene lost 2 bases and the J gene lost 0 bases, with 4 bases spanning the gap. Some clones are missing from TCRdb's copy, which holds only in-frame ones; the method was immunoSEQ multiplex PCR. The sample consists of 9,500 to 12,000 clones, roughly 80% of them appearing once. Specified time point: 2015-2016 season, pre-vaccination. This clone was detected only once. This sequence was found in an adult who received the influenza vaccine. The sample was CXCR5+ CD38- circulating T follicular helper cells from blood, taken on the day of influenza vaccination. Described subset: circulating Tfh, non-naive CD4+CXCR5+PD-1+ (ICOS+CD38+ or ICOS-CD38-). V gene TRBV7-3 combines with J gene TRBJ2-2, with D unclear. CDR3: CASSLYANTGELFF. The CDR3 nucleotides read TGTGCCAGCAGCTTATACGCGAACACCGGGGAGCTGTTTTTT.